Here is one T cell receptor beta chain with its context. What this receptor recognizes is not known. No base-level quality is on record; no much larger clone is a single base apart. The sample originates from a study of identical twins (dated by TCRdb to the mid-2010s). The study in broad terms: TCR alpha and beta repertoires from monozygotic twins, unrelated adults of various ages and cord blood were deep-sequenced to test whether fetal clonotypes persist. To rule out contamination, the twin experiments were replicated at different times with different library preparation protocols. Findings and caveats that apply to the study as a whole: Abundant cord blood beta clonotypes carried fewer insertions; young adult naive repertoires showed a weaker similar trend, while memory repertoires showed none. Conclusions relied on cross-sectional statistical analysis, since the same donors could not be followed over many years. The excess sharing between twins in beta out-of-frame sequences was weaker because fewer shared sequences reduced the signal-to-noise ratio. Zero-insertion analyses could be partly confounded by invariant T cells such as MAIT and iNKT, although diverse VJ usage argued against such confounding for most clonotypes. Compared with coincidental sharing between unrelated individuals, an excess of low generation-probability sequences was observed among out-of-frame TCR alpha sequences shared between twins. In monozygotic twins, out-of-frame TCR alpha sharing was systematically underestimated by recombination models, although the models agreed with sharing between unrelated individuals.

Every donor in the study was a healthy Caucasian. The twin cohort consisted of three pairs of female monozygotic twins, all aged roughly 18 to 30 years. CD4+ and CD8+ T cell populations were isolated with positive isolation kits from Invitrogen. The library was made by 5' RACE. The run used an Illumina HiSeq 2000. Template switching introduced a universal primer binding site; the final cDNA contained a unique molecular identifier, enabling accurate counting of TCR cDNA molecules. Specific primers in the conserved constant-segment region were used to synthesize first-strand cDNA for TCR alpha and beta chains. To control for contamination, every cDNA library carried two barcodes: a SMART-Mk sample barcode plus Illumina barcodes. TruSeq adapter sequences and Illumina sample barcodes were added in two successive PCR steps. TCR alpha and beta cDNA libraries were sequenced on the Illumina HiSeq platform with custom primers. The study's processing was this. Unique molecular identifiers were extracted from raw reads with MiGEC, and CDR3 positions were determined with MiXCR. For each individual, recombination models were inferred using an EM algorithm with the repgenHMM and IGoR tools. The analysis of shared clonotypes was done with the tcR package in R, with sharing normalized by the product of cloneset sizes. Out-of-frame nonproductive sequences were analyzed to study raw recombination free of thymic and clonal selection effects. TCRdb trimmed public reads at Q25 via fastp, called clones via MiXCR and kept in-frame beta chains. One record per CDR3 amino acid sequence lists the most common genes and DNA. TCRdb's processing, not the authors' own work, is the source of the V and J calls. The sample table shows 300,000 to 400,000 distinct CDR3 sequences, and around an eighth are seen once. Of the sample, about 7% is held by the ten largest clones.

The CDR3 spans 17 residues, from the cysteine through the phenylalanine. Only the CDR3 DNA is retained, 51 bases long and in frame from the first base. Trimming takes 6 bases off V and 5 bases off J; junction bases not matched to a gene: 10. The germline V gene specifies MNHNS as CDR1 and SASEGT as CDR2. These data were also reused for a study on yellow fever vaccine responses in identical twins. The other study reports the following: The T cell response to vaccination in identical twins was reported by the authors to appear partly convergent and partly personalized. The study precisely tracked vaccine-responding T cell clones in identical twins.

The rearranged chain carries TRBV6-1 and TRBJ2-3, and 14 bases in between align with TRBD2. The sequenced sample consisted of CD8+ T cells sorted from blood. The receptor's source is a woman aged 18-30 years in good health. Read as DNA, the sequence is TGTGCCAGCAGCCTCGGACTAGCGGGAGGCCGCGAAGATACGCAGTATTTT. Its amino acids are CASSLGLAGGREDTQYF.